This paragraph reports one T cell receptor (beta chain). Trimming removed 0 bases at V and 4 bases at J, with 7 bases between. CDR3 size: 13 residues. Germline CDR1 SGHRS, CDR2 YFSETQ. These data belong to a study of T cell changes during pregnancy in multiple sclerosis. The assay was immunoSEQ multiplex PCR, and TCRdb's table has in-frame clones only and misses some. The sample holds roughly 40,000 clones, roughly nine tenths seen once. This sequence was found in a female donor with multiple sclerosis, enrolled in a pregnancy study. This specimen consisted of CD8+ T cells from peripheral blood mononuclear cells, obtained before pregnancy. The V gene is TRBV5-1, the J gene TRBJ1-2; D call uncertain. CDR3 in amino acids: CASSLGHLYGYTF. The CDR3 DNA follows: TGCGCCAGCAGCTTGGGACATCTCTATGGCTACACCTTC. Filled out from reference TRBV5-1 and TRBJ1-2, the complete variable domain reads KAGVTQTPRYLIKTRGQQVTLSCSPISGHRSVSWYQQTPGQGLQFLFEYFSETQRNKGNFPGRFSGRQFSNSRSEMNVSTLELGDSALYLCASSLGHLYGYTFGSGTRLTVV.